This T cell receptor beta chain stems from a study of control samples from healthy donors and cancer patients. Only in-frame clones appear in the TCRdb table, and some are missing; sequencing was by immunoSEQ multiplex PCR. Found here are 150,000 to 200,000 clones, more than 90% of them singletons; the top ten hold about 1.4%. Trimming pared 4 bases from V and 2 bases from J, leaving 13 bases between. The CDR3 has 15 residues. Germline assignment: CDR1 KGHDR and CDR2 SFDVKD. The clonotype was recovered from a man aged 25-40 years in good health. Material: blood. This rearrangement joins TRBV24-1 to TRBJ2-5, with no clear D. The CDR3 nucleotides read TGTGCCACCAGTGAACCGACGGCGGCTCAAGAGACCCAGTACTTC. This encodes CATSEPTAAQETQYF.